Detailed here is one TCR beta chain. The antigen is unknown. The entry originates in a study of graft-versus-host responses after intestinal transplantation. The wider study: Transplantation in recipients was multivisceral, liver-intestinal, or isolated intestinal. All recipients were given anti-thymocyte globulin induction, and tacrolimus and steroids were then administered for 2 to 3 years.

Trimming took 3 bases from V and 3 from J; bases not matched to a gene: 5. The CDR3 runs 15 residues. Per the germline V gene, CDR1 is MGHRA and CDR2 is YSYEKL. Study-level points and caveats: Researchers found peak circulating GvH clone levels linked to early post-transplant HvG declines. Graft-versus-host to host-versus-graft clonal ratios in allografts were high in patients with graft-donor T cell macrochimerism.

Profiling relied on immunoSEQ multiplex PCR, and the TCRdb table lists in-frame clones only, not all of them. Seen here are about 120,000 clones, 90% to 95% observed once, and the top ten hold 3.3%. Here the sequenced sample was unstimulated CD8+ T cells sorted from spleen or lymph node cells, taken before intestinal transplant. The chain uses TRBV4-1 and TRBJ2-1, with TRBD2 matching over 7 bases. The sequence was obtained from a human donor who received an intestinal transplant. CDR3 nucleotide sequence: TGCGCCAGCAGCCATGAGCGGGATAGCTACAATGAGCAGTTCTTC. It yields the protein CASSHERDSYNEQFF.